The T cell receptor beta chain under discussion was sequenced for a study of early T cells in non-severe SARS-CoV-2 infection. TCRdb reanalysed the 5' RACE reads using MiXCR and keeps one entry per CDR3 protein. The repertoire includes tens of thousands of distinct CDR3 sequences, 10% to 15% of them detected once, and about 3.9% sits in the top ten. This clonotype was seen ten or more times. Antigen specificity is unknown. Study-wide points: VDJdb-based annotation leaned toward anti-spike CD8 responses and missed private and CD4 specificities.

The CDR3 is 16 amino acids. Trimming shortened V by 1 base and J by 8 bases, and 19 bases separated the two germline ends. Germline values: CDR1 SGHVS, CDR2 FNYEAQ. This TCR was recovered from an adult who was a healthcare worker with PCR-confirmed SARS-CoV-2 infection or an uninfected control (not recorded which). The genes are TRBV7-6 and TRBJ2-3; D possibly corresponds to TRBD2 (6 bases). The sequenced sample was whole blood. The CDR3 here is CASSLVGTAAGSTQYF. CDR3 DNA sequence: TGTGCCAGCAGCTTAGTTGGGACTGCGGCCGGGAGTACGCAGTATTTT.